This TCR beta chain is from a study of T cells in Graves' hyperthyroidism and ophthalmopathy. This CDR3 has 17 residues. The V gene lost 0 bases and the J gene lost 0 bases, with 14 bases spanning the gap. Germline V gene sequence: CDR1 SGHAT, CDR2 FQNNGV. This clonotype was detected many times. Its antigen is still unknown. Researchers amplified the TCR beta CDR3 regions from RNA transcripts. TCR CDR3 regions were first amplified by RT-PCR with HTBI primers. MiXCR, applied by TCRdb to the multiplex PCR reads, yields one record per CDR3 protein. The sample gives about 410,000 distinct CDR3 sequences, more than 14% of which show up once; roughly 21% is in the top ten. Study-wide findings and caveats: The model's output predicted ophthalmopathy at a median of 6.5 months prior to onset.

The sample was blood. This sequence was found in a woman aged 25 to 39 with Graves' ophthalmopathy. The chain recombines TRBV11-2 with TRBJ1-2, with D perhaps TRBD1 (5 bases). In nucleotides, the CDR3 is TGTGCCAGCAGCTTAGATCGAGAAGGACATCCTAACTATGGCTACACCTTC. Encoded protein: CASSLDREGHPNYGYTF.